This passage covers 4 T cell receptor beta chains from one sample sequenced in a study of siplizumab effects on memory and regulatory T cells. The method was immunoSEQ multiplex PCR; TCRdb's version includes in-frame clones alone and lacks a portion of them. In the table there are approximately 75,000 clones, 93% of which are singletons. The sequenced material came from CD8+ T cells sorted from blood. The receptors derive from a human donor in good health.

V gene TRBV7-9 combines with J gene TRBJ2-3, with D possibly matching TRBD2 (6 bases). The V end lost 1 base, the J end lost 6 bases, and 11 bases lay between the germline ends. The CDR3 loop spans 14 amino acids. In germline, CDR1 is SEHNR, CDR2 FQNEAQ (reference sequence). In DNA form, the CDR3 reads TGTGCCAGCAGCTTAGTGGACGGAGGGGATACGCAGTATTTT. Protein sequence: CASSLVDGGDTQYF.

J is TRBJ2-5 and V is TRBV29-1; D remains ambiguous. This CDR3 contains 10 residues. V shed 3 bases and J shed 5 bases, with 4 bases lying between them. Germline-derived CDR1 and CDR2 are SQVTM and ANQGSEA. The CDR3: CSVELETQYF. The CDR3 bases are TGCAGCGTTGAGTTGGAGACCCAGTACTTC.

This chain uses TRBV29-1 with TRBJ2-7; D may be TRBD2 (7 bases). V lost 4 bases and J lost 6, with 16 bases in between. Germline CDR1 SQVTM, CDR2 ANQGSEA. The CDR3 is made up of 13 amino acids. The CDR3 loop reads CSVGGGRKFEQYF. The CDR3 DNA follows: TGCAGCGTTGGGGGGGGGCGGAAGTTCGAGCAGTACTTC.

CDR3 bases: TGTGCCAGCAGCACCCCCCCGGCCTCCACAGATACGCAGTATTTT. Protein sequence: CASSTPPASTDTQYF. The chain carries TRBV5-4 and TRBJ2-3; D ambiguous. The length of the CDR3 is 15 residues. Trimming took off 4 bases at V and 2 bases at J, with 14 bases between the two ends. Germline values: CDR1 SGHNT, CDR2 YYREEE (reference sequence). The full variable domain, its missing parts supplied by reference TRBV5-4 and TRBJ2-3, is ETGVTQSPTHLIKTRGQQVTLRCSSQSGHNTVSWYQQALGQGPQFIFQYYREEENGRGNFPPRFSGLQFPNYSSELNVNALELDDSALYLCASSTPPASTDTQYFGPGTRLTVL.